This T cell receptor beta chain was obtained from a study of technical replicates of blood from a handful of donors. Generated by immunoSEQ multiplex PCR, the TCRdb table keeps only in-frame clones and is missing some. In the table there are tens of thousands of clones, roughly 90% of which are singletons. CDR1 is SNHLY and CDR2 is FYNNEI in the germline V gene. The V and J ends lost 4 bases and 4 bases, in that order; junction bases with no gene match: 14. This CDR3 contains 17 residues. This TCR was recovered from a human donor in good health. Some clones in this sample may be carry-over from other donors' samples. Sequencing used PBMCs. The V and J genes are TRBV2 and TRBJ2-3; 7 bases map to TRBD2. The CDR3 coding sequence is TGTGCCAGCAGTGCCCAAGGGCGCGGGAGTAGGGCAGATACGCAGTATTTT. Encoded protein: CASSAQGRGSRADTQYF.